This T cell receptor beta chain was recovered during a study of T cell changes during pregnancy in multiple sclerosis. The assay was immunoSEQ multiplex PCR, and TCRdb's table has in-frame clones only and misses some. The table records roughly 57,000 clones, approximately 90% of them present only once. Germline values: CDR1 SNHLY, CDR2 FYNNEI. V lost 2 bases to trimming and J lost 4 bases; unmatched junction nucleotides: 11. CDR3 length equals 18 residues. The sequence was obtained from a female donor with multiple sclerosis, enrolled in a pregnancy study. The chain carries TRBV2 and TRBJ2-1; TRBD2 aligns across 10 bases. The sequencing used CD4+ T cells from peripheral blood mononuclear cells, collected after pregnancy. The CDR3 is CASSESGGVSSPYNEQFF. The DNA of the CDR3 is TGTGCCAGCAGTGAAAGCGGGGGGGTTTCTTCCCCTTACAATGAGCAGTTCTTC. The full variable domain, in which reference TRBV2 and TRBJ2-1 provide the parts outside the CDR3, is EPEVTQTPSHQVTQMGQEVILRCVPISNHLYFYWYRQILGQKVEFLVSFYNNEISEKSEIFDDQFSVERPDGSNFTLKIRSTKLEDSAMYFCASSESGGVSSPYNEQFFGPGTRLTVL.